What follows describes a single T cell receptor (beta chain). The sample's treatment: randomized to nivolumab then ipilimumab (arm A) or the reverse (arm B). No patient had prior DNA-damaging chemotherapy. PBMC sorting kept live CD3+CD8+ cells without CD19 or CD56. The data belong to a study of sequential checkpoint blockade in melanoma. Study-wide background: Randomization was 1:1 between first-line nivolumab→ipilimumab and ipilimumab→nivolumab. Maintenance nivolumab came after either treatment sequence.

The germline CDR1 and CDR2 sequences are GTSNPN and SVGIG (reference sequence). CDR3 length: 13 residues. V was clipped by 5 bases and J by 7 bases, with 14 bases between them. Profiling relied on immunoSEQ multiplex PCR, and the TCRdb table lists in-frame clones only, not all of them. The sample gives approximately 28,000 clones, 83% of which show up once; 17% is in the top ten. The source material was CD8+ T cells sorted from blood (inferred from file names), sampled from a patient given nivolumab and ipilimumab in sequence. The TCR comes from a human donor with melanoma. This sequence joins TRBV30 and TRBJ2-2, with D possibly TRBD2 on 6 matching bases. The CDR3 bases are TGTGCCTGGGGAACCGTGGGAGGCGGGGAGCTGTTTTTT. As protein: CAWGTVGGGELFF.